This T cell receptor beta chain was identified in a study of T cell responses to AZD1222 COVID-19 vaccine. Study background: Second-dose schedules of about 4 or about 12 weeks were combined.

Study outcomes and limitations: Only after the peak T cell response were repertoires sampled. Just a handful of people given AZD1222 tested seropositive at baseline. Two AZD1222 administrations were followed by greater Spike-specific TCR breadth and depth.

Assay: immunoSEQ multiplex PCR; the TCRdb copy retains only in-frame clones and omits some. Altogether approximately 140,000 clones are present, roughly 91% being singletons, with the ten largest covering around 1.9%. As concerns this clone: Antigen specificity is unknown.

Germline CDR1 GTSNPN, CDR2 SVGIG (reference sequence). This CDR3 spans 13 amino acids. The germline V and J ends were trimmed by 0 bases and 4 bases, with 6 bases remaining between them. V and J are TRBV30 and TRBJ2-2; D ambiguous. This TCR was recovered from an adult in good health. The sequenced sample was peripheral blood, obtained on day 0 of AZD1222 vaccination. CDR3 nucleotide sequence: TGTGCCTGGAGTGTTACGATCACCGGGGAGCTGTTTTTT. Translation gives CAWSVTITGELFF.